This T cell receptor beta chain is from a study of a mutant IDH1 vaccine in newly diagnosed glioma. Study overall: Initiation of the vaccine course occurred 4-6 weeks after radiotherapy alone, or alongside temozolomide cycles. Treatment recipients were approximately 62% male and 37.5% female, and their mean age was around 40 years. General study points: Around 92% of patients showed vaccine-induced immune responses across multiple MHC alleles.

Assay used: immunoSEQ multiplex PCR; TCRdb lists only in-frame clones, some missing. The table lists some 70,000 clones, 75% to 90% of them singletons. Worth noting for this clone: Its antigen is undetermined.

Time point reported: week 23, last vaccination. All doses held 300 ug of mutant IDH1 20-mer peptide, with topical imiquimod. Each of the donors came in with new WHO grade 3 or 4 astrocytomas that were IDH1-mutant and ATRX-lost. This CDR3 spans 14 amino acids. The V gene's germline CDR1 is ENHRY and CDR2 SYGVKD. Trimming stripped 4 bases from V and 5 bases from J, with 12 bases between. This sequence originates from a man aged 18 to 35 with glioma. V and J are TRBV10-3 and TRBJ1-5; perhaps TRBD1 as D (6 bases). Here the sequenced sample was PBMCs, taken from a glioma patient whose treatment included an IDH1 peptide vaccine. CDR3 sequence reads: CAISAQGRYQPQHF. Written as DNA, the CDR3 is TGTGCCATCAGTGCCCAGGGGCGGTATCAGCCCCAGCATTTT.